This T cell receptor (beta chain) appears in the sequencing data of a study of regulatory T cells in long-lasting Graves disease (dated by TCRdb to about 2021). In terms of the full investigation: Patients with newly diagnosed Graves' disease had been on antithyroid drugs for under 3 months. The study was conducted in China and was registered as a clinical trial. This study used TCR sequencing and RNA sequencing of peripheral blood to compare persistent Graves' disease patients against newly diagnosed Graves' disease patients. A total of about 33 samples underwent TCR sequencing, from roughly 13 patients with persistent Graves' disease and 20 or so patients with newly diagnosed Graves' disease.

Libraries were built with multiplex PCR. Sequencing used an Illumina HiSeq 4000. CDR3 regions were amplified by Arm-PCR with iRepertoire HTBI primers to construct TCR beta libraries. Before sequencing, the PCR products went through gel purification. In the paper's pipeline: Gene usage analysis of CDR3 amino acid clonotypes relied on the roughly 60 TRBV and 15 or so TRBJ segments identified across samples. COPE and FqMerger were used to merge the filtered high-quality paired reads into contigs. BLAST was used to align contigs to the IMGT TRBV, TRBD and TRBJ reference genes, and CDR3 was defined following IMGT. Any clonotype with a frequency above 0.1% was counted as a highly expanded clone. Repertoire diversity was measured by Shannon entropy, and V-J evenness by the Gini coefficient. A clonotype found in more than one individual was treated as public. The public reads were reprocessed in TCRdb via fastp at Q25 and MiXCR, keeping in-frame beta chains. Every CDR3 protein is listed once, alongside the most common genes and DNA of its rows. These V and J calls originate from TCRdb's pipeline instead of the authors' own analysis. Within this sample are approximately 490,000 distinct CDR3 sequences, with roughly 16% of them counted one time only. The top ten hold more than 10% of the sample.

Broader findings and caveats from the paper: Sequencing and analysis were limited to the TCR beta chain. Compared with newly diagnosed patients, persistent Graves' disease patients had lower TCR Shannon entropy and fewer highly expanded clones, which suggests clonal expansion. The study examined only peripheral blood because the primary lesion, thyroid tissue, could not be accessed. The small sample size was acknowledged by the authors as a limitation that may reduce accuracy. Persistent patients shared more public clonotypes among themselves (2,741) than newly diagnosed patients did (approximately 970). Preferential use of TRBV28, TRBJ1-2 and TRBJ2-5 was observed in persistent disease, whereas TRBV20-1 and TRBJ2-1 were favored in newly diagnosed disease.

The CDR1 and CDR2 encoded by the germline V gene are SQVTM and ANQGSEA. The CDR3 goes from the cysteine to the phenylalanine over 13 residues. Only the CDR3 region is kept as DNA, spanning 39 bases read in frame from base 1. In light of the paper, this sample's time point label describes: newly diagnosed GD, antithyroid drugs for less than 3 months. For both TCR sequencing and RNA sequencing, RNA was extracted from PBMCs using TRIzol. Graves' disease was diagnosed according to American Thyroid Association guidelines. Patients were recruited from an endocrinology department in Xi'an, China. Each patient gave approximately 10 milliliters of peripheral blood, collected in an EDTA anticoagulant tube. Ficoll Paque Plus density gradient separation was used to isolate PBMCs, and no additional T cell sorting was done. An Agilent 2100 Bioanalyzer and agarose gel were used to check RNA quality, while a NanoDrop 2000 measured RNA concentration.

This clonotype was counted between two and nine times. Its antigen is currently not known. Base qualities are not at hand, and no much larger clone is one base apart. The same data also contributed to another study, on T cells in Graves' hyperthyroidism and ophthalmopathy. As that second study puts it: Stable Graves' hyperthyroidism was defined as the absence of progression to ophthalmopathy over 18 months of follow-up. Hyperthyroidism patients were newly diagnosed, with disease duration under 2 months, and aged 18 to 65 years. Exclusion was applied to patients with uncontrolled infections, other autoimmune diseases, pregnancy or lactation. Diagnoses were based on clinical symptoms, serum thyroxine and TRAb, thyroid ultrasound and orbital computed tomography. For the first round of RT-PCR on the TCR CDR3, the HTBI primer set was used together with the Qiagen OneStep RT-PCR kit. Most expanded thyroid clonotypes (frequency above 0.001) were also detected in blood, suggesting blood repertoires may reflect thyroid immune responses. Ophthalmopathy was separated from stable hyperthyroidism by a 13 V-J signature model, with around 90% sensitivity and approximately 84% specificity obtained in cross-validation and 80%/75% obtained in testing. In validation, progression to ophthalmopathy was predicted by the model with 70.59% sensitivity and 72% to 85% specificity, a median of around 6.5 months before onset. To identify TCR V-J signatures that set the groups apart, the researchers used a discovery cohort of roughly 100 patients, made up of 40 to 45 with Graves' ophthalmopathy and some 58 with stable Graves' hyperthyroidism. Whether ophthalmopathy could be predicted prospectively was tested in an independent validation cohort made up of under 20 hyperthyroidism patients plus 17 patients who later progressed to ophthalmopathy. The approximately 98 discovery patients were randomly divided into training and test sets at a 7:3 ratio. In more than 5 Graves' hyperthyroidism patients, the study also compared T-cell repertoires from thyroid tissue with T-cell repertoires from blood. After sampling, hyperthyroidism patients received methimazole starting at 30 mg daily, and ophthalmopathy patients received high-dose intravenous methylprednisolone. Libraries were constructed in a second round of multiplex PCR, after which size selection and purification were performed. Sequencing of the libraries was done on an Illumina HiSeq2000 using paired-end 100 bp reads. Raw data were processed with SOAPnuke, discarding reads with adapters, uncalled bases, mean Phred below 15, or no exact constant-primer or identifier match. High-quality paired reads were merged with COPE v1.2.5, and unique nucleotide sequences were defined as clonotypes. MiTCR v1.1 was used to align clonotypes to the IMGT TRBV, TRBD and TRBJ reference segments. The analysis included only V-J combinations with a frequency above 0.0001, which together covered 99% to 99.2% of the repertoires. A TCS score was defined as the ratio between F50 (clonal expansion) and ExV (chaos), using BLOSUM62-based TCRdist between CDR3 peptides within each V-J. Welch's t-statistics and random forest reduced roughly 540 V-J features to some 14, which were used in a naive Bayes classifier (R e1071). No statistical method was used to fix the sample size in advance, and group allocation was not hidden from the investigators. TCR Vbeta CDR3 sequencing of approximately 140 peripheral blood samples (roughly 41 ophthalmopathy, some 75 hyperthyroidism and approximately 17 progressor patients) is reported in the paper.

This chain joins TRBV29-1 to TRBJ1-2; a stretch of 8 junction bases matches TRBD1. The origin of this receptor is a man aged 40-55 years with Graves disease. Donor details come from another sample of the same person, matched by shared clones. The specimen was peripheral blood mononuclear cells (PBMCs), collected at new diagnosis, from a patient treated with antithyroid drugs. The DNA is TGCAGTGGATTCAGTCGACAGGGGTATGGCTACACCTTC. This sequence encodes CSGFSRQGYGYTF.